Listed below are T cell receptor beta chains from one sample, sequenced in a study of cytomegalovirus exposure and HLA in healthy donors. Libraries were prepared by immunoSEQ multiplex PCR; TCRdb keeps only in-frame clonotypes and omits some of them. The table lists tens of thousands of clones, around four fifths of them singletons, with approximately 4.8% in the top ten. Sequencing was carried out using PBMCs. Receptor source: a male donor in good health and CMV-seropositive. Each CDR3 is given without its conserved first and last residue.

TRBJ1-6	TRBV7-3	ASSLSGGSSPLH
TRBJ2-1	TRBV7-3	ASSSSGGDNEQF
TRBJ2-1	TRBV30	AWTRTSGGAEQF
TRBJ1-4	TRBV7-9	ASSPPGHPEEKLF
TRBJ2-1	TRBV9	ASSVEATAPRVYNEQF
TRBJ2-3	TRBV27	ASSLGLGDTQY
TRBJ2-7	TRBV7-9	ASSLAPGTTPYEQY
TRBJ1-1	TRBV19	ASIPRYRTGGTEAF
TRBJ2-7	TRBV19	ASSLSGTGPYEQY
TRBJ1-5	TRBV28	ASSFVPGQGGSNQPQH
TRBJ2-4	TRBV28	ASSSAGGAYAKNIQY
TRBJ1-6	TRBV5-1	ASSPTGQAYNSPLH
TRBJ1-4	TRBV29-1	SVVRAGNEKLF
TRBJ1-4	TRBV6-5	ASSPRGLNEKLF
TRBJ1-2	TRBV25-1	ASSPWGPSNYGYT
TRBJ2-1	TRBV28	ASSLFASGGAADEQF
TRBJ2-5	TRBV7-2	ASSLLTRRETQY
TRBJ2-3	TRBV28	ASLTSGSSTDTQY
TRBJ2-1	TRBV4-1	ASSHLTGDEQF
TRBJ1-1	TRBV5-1	ASSLGGTMNTEAF
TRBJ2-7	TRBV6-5	ASSYAPPGRDEQY
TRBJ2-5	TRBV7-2	ASSLMTGGWGETQY
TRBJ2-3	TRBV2	ASTRSYTDTQY
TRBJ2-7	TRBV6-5	ASSYGQVQFEQY
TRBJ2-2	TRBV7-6	ASSLAFLAVGAGELF
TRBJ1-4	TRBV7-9	ASRATGGLNEKLF
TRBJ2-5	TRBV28	ASSLPPGVETQY
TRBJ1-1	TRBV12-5	ASGLVLAGPTEAF